This TCR beta chain appears in the sequencing data of a study of T cell responses to AZD1222 COVID-19 vaccine. Overall study results and limits: Spike was spanned by vaccine-associated CD4 TCRs, which were dominant at 160-218 and 743-854. Clonal diversity was possibly underestimated, and the donors were mostly white British, with more females. Seropositive at baseline were only a handful of AZD1222 recipients.

A remark on this clone: Its cognate antigen is unknown.

The CDR3 consists of 15 residues. Germline values: CDR1 LNHDA, CDR2 SQIVND (reference sequence). Trimming stripped 2 bases from V and 3 bases from J, with 11 bases between. The repertoire was sequenced with immunoSEQ multiplex PCR; TCRdb's copy has only in-frame clones and lacks some. The top ten hold 0.95% to 1.3% of the sample, which has 150,000 to 200,000 clones, over 80% seen once. This chain links TRBV19 with TRBJ1-5, with D possibly being TRBD1 (6 bases). Sequencing used peripheral blood, obtained 28 days after the second dose of the MenACWY control vaccine. The sequence derives from an adult who received the MenACWY meningococcal vaccine as a control. CDR3 amino acids: CASSIKTGFNQPQHF. CDR3 DNA: TGTGCCAGTAGTATAAAGACAGGCTTCAATCAGCCCCAGCATTTT.